This TCR beta chain appears in the sequencing data of a study of PD-1 blockade in classical Hodgkin lymphoma. This table comes from immunoSEQ multiplex PCR, and its TCRdb copy is limited to in-frame clones, with some not included. The sample includes 10,000 or so clones, 75% to 90% of them seen just once. Findings and limits, study-wide: It was CD4+ TCR diversity, not CD8+, that rose significantly by C4D1.

A single count supports this clone. No antigen is known for it. Losses at the gene ends were 4 bases for V and 0 bases for J; bases not matched to a gene: 18. Germline-derived CDR1 and CDR2 are SGHRS and YFSETQ. This CDR3 spans 21 amino acids. Time point noted: cycle 4 day 1 (C4D1), after about 6 weeks of nivolumab. Every one of the patients relapsed after autologous stem cell transplantation (brentuximab vedotin exposure was variable). Thawed PBMCs were the source of CD4+ T cells, purified by magnetic negative selection. The V and J genes are TRBV5-1 and TRBJ2-6, with 8 bases identical to TRBD1. Material: CD4+ T cells from blood, obtained before the fourth cycle of nivolumab. This clonotype originated in a human donor with classical Hodgkin lymphoma. The CDR3 DNA follows: TGCGCCAGCAGCCCCACCTCGCAGGGGGCGCTGCGGGACTCTGGGGCCAACGTCCTGACTTTC. Translation gives CASSPTSQGALRDSGANVLTF.